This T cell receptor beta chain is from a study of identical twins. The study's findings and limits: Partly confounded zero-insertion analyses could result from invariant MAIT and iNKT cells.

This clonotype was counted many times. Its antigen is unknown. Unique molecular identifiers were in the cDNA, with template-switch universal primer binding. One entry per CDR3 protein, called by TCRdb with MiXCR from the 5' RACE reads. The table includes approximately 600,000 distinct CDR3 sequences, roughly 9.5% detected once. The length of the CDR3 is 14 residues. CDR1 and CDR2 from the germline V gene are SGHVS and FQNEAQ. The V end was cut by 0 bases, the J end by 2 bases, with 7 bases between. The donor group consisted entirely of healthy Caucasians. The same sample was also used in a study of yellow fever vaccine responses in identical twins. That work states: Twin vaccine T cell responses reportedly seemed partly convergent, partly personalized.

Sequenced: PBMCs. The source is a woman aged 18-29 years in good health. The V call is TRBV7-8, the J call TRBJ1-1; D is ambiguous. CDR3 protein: CASSLALPNTEAFF. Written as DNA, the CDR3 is TGTGCCAGCAGCTTAGCGTTGCCCAACACTGAAGCTTTCTTT.